This T cell receptor (beta chain) emerged from a study of blood T cell repertoires in COVID-19. Study background: In each case, the material was cDNA or gDNA derived from T cells, B-cell-depleted T cells, or PBMCs.

CDR1 and CDR2 (germline): MDHEN, SYDVKM. The CDR3 is made up of 13 amino acids. The V end was cut by 2 bases, the J end by 4 bases, with 8 bases between. The assay was immunoSEQ multiplex PCR, and TCRdb's table has in-frame clones only and misses some. The data contain 45,000 to 65,000 clones, roughly four fifths of them seen just once; the ten biggest clones take up roughly 4%. This clone was seen a few times. The V call is TRBV28, the J call TRBJ1-1, with a tentative D call TRBD1 (6 bases). What was sequenced was peripheral blood. This TCR came from a man aged 60 to 69 with acute or convalescent COVID-19. The CDR3 region is CASSLDRPTEAFF. The CDR3 DNA sequence: TGTGCCAGCAGTTTAGACAGGCCCACTGAAGCTTTCTTT.